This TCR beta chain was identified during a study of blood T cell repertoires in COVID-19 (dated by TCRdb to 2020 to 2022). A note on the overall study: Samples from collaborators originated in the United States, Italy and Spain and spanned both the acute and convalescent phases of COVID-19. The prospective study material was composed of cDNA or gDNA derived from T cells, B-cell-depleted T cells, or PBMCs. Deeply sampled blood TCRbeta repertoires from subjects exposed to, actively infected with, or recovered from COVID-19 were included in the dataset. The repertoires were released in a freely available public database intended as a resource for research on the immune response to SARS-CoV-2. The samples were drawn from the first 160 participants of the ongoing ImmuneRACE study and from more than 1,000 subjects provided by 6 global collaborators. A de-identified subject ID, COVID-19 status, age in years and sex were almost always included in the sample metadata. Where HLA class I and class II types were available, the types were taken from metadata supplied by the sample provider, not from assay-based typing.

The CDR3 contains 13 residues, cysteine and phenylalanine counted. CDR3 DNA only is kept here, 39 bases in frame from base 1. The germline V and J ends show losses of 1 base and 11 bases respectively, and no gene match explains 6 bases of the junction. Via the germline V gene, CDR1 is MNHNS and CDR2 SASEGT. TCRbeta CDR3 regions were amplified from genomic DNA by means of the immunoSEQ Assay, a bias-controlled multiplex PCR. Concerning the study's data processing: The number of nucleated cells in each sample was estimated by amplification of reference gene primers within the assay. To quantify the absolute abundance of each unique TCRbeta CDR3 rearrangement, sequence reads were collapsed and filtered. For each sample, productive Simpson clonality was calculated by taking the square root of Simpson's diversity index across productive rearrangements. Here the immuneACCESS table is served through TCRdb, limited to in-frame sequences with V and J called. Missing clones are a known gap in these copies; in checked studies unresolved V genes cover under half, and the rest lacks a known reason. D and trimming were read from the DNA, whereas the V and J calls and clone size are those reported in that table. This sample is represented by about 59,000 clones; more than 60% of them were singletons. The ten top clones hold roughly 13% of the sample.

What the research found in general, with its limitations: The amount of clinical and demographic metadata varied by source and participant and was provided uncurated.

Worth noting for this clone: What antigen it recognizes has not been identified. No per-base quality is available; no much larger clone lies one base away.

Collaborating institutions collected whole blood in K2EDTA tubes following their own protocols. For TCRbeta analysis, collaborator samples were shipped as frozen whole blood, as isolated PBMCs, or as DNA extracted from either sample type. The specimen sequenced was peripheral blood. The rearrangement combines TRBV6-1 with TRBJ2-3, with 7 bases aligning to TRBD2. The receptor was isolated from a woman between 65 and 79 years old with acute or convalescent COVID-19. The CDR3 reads CASSEETGGKQYF. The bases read TGTGCCAGCAGTGAAGAGACCGGGGGGAAGCAGTATTTT.